The 5 T cell receptor beta chains below come from one sample, sequenced in a study of Graves' ophthalmopathy and Graves' hyperthyroidism. Amplification targeted the TCR beta CDR3 regions, with RNA transcripts as the source material. HTBI primers primed a first-round RT-PCR, and a second-round multiplex PCR followed. From the multiplex PCR reads, TCRdb called clonotypes with MiXCR, one entry per CDR3 protein. Of roughly 350,000 distinct CDR3 sequences listed, about 18% were seen once; the top ten hold roughly 2.4%. Source material: peripheral blood. These receptors originate from an adult woman with stable Graves' hyperthyroidism.

This clonotype was seen repeatedly, ten times or more. V usage is TRBV20-1 and J usage is TRBJ1-2; 7 nucleotides agree with TRBD1. Trimming at V came to 3 bases and at J to 1 base, leaving 8 bases not matched to a gene. Germline values: CDR1 DFQATT, CDR2 SNEGSKA (reference sequence). The CDR3 sequence is 15 residues long. The CDR3 DNA sequence: TGCAGTGCTAGCCTCCCGGGACAGTTTAACTATGGCTACACCTTC. Translation: CSASLPGQFNYGYTF.

J is TRBJ2-2 and V is TRBV3-1; D is possibly TRBD2 (6 bases). V lost 4 bases and J lost 2, with 11 bases in between. Germline V gene sequence: CDR1 LGHDT, CDR2 YNNKEL (reference sequence). The CDR3 is 15 residues long. CDR3 protein: CASSRSGTNTGELFF. Written as DNA, the CDR3 is TGTGCCAGCAGCCGTAGCGGAACAAACACCGGGGAGCTGTTTTTT.

This clonotype was observed many times. This chain joins TRBV28 and TRBJ2-5; perhaps TRBD2 as D (6 bases). CDR1 MDHEN and CDR2 SYDVKM come from the germline V gene. The CDR3 is 16 residues long. V was cut by 4 bases and J by 3 bases, with 18 bases left in between. The CDR3 DNA reads TGTGCCAGCAGTTCTTTCCGGACTCGGGAGAAAGAGACCCAGTACTTC. It is translated as CASSSFRTREKETQYF.

The table lists this clonotype with many counts. The genes are TRBV6-1 and TRBJ2-2, with TRBD2 matching 10 bases. J gave up 1 base and V 2 bases, and 1 base lay outside the gene matches. The germline CDR1 and CDR2 sequences are MNHNS and SASEGT. The CDR3 sequence is 16 residues long. CDR3 nucleotides: TGTGCCAGCAGTGAACCTAGCGGGAGGAACACCGGGGAGCTGTTTTTT. This codes for CASSEPSGRNTGELFF.

This clonotype was detected only a few times. The chain carries TRBV30 and TRBJ2-5, with 10 bases aligning to TRBD2. Germline V gene lookup returns CDR1 GTSNPN and CDR2 SVGIG (reference sequence). The CDR3 has 17 residues. The ends lost 0 bases at V and 2 bases at J; junction bases unmatched: 9. The CDR3 loop is CAWSVGTSGNSQETQYF. The DNA of the CDR3 is TGTGCCTGGAGTGTTGGTACTAGCGGGAATTCGCAAGAGACCCAGTACTTC.